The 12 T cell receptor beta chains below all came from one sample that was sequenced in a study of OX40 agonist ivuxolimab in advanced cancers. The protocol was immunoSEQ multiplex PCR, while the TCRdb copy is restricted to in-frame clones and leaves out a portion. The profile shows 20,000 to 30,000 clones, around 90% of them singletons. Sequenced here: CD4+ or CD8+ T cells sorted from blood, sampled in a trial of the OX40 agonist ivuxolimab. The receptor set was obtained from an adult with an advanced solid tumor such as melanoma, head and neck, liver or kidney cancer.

CDR3 sequence (DNA): TGCGCCAGCAGCCATGGGGAATCGGGACTAGCGGGCCAAGAGACCCAGTACTTC. This gives the protein CASSHGESGLAGQETQYF. The V call is TRBV4-1, the J call TRBJ2-5; 12 bases align to TRBD2. V lost 3 bases to trimming and J lost 1 base; unmatched junction nucleotides: 9. The germline gives CDR1 MGHRA, CDR2 YSYEKL. This CDR3 has 18 residues.

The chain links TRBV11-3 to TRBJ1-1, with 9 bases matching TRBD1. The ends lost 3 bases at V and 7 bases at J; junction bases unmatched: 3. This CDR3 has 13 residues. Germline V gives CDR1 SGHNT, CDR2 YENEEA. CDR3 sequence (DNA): TGTGCCAGCAGCTTGGGACAGGGTGGTGAAGCTTTCTTT. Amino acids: CASSLGQGGEAFF.

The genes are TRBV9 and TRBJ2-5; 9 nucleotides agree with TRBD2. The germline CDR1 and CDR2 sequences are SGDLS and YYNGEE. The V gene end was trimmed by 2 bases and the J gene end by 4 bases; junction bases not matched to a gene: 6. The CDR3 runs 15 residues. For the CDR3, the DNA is TGTGCCAGCAGCGTGGGCGGGGGGGCAAGAGAGACCCAGTACTTC. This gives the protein CASSVGGGARETQYF.

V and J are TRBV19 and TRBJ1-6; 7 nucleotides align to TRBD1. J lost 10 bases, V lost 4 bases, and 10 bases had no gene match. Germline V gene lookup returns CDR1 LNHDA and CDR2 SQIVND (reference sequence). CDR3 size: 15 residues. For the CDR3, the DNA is TGTGCCAGTAGTACCGAGGGCAGGGGGAGGTCACCCCTCCACTTT. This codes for CASSTEGRGRSPLHF.

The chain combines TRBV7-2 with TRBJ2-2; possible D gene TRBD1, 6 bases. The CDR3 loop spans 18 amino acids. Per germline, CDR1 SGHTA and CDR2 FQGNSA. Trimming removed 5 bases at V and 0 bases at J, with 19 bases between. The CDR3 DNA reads TGTGCCAGCAGCGACGACAGGCAGGTCGCTCCGAACACCGGGGAGCTGTTTTTT. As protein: CASSDDRQVAPNTGELFF.

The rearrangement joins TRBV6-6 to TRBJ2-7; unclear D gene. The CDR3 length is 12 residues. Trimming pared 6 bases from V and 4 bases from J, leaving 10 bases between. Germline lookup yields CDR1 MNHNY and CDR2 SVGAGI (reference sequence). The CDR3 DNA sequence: TGTGCCAGCAGCCGTAGCCTTTACGAGCAGTACTTC. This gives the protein CASSRSLYEQYF.

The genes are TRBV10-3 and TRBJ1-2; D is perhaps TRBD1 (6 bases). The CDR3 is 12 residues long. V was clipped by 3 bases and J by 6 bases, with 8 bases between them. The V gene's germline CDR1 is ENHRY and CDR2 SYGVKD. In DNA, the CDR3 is TGTGCCATCAGTGACAGGGGTAATGGCTACACCTTC. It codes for CAISDRGNGYTF.

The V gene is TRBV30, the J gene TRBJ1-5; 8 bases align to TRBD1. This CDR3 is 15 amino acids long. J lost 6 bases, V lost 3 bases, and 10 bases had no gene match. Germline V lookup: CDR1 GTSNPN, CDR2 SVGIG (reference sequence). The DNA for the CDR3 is TGTGCCTGGAGGCAAGGACAGGGAGGGGGTCAGCCCCAGCATTTT. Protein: CAWRQGQGGGQPQHF.

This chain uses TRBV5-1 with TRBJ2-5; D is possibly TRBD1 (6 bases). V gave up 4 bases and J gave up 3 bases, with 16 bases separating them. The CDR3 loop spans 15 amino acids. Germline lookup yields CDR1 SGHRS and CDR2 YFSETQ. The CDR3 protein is CASSLGLQGKETQYF. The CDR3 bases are TGCGCCAGCAGCCTGGGGTTACAGGGCAAAGAGACCCAGTACTTC.

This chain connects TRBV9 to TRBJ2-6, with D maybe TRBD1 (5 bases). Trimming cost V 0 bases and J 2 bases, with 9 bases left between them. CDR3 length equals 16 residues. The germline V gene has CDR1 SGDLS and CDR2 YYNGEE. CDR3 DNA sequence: TGTGCCAGCAGCGTAGACCCGACAGCTGGGGCCAACGTCCTGACTTTC. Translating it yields CASSVDPTAGANVLTF.

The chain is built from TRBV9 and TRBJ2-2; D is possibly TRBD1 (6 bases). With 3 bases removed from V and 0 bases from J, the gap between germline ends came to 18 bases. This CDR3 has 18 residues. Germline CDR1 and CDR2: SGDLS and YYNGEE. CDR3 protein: CASSGKKPGTTNTGELFF. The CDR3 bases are TGTGCCAGCAGCGGAAAGAAACCCGGGACAACGAACACCGGGGAGCTGTTTTTT.

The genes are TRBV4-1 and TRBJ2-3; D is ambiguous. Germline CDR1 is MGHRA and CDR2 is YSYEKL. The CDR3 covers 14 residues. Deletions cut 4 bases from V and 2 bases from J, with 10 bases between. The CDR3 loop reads CASSPLLVTDTQYF. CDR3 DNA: TGCGCCAGCAGCCCATTGTTGGTCACAGATACGCAGTATTTT.